The sequence of this T cell receptor (beta chain) was determined in a study of glioma-infiltrating T cells. Whole-study results and caveats: Tissue-blood divergence was below expectation in non-neoplastic patients, above in gliomas. CDR3 overlap between tissue and blood was very small.

Comments on this clonotype: Antigen specificity is unknown. Since the CDR3 does not end with the conserved phenylalanine or tryptophan, this likely comes from a read error.

Amplification of TCR alpha and beta CDR3 regions from RNA used iRepertoire nested multiplex PCR. Input was roughly 100-450 ng of tissue mRNA or PBMC total RNA. TCRdb passed the multiplex PCR reads through MiXCR, listing each CDR3 protein once. Of 150,000 to 200,000 distinct CDR3 sequences listed, more than 35% are singletons. The sequence derives from a human donor with low-grade glioma or glioblastoma, undergoing nonglioma brain surgery, or in good health (not recorded which). The sequencing sample was made of glioma tissue, nonneoplastic brain tissue, or PBMCs (not recorded which).

CDR3 sequence reads: CASSFMWGLSNHPQHL. The CDR3 nucleotides read TGTGCCAGCAGTTTTATGTGGGGGTTGAGCAATCATCCCCAGCATCTT. The J gene is TRBJ1-5, the V gene TRBV28, with D possibly being TRBD1 (5 bases). This CDR3 has 16 amino acids. The V gene's germline CDR1 is MDHEN and CDR2 SYDVKM.